This T cell receptor beta chain was retrieved from a study of OX40 agonist ivuxolimab in advanced cancers. Study-wide points: Not determined was the antigen specificity of the expanded peripheral T cells. On average, a greater number of expanded clones characterised CD8+ T cells relative to CD4+. Among the lowest peripheral clonal expansion occurred in 0.1-3.0 mg/kg partial responders.

The protocol was immunoSEQ multiplex PCR, while the TCRdb copy is restricted to in-frame clones and leaves out a portion. The sample lists more than 60,000 clones; 65% to 85% were seen once. Deletions cut 0 bases from V and 3 bases from J, with 11 bases between. This CDR3 is built from 15 residues. CDR1 and CDR2 (germline): SGHNT, YYREEE (reference sequence). As to this clone: The antigen remains unidentified.

The TCR originated in an adult with an advanced solid tumor such as melanoma, head and neck, liver or kidney cancer. Sequencing used CD4+ or CD8+ T cells sorted from blood, obtained in a trial of the OX40 agonist ivuxolimab. The chain recombines TRBV5-4 with TRBJ2-3; TRBD2 is a possible D gene (5 bases). CDR3 loop: CASSLGTSETDTQYF. The CDR3 DNA is TGTGCCAGCAGCTTGGGGACTTCAGAAACAGATACGCAGTATTTT.